This T cell receptor beta chain was obtained from a study of cytomegalovirus exposure and HLA in healthy donors. The CDR3 runs 14 residues. Germline lookup yields CDR1 SGHNT and CDR2 YYREEE (reference sequence). Trimming removed 7 bases from V and 6 bases from J, with 16 bases in between. This PCR relied on a set of 60 Vbeta primers and 13 Jbeta primers. The data were produced by immunoSEQ multiplex PCR, yet TCRdb's version contains in-frame clones alone and is incomplete. Here the sample spans roughly 150,000 clones, around 73% being singletons. This clone came up once. The identical CDR3 is also encoded by other nucleotide sequences in the sample.

The sequence derives from a male donor in good health and CMV-seronegative. The gene calls are TRBV5-4 and TRBJ2-2, with D maybe TRBD2 (6 bases). Source material: PBMCs. CDR3 nucleotide sequence: TGTGCCAGCGAAGCTGGAGGGAGAGCCGGGGAGCTGTTTTTT. Translating gives CASEAGGRAGELFF.